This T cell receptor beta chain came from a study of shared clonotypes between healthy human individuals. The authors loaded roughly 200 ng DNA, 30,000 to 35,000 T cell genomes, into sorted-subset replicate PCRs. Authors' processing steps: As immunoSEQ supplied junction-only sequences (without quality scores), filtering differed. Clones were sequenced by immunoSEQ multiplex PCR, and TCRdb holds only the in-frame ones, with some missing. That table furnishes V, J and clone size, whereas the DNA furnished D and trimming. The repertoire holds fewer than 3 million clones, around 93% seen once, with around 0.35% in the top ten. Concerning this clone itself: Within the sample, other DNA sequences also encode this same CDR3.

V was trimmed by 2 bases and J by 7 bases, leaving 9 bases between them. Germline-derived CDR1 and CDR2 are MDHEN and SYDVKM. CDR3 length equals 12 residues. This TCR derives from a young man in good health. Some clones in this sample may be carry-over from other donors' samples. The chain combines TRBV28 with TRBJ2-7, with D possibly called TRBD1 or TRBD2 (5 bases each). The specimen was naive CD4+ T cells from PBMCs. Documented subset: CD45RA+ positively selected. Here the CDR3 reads CASSLGGYEQYF. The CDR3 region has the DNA TGTGCCAGCAGTTTAGGGGGATATGAGCAGTACTTC.